The rows below give T cell receptor beta chains drawn from one sample of a study of response to subunit inactivated influenza vaccine. In TCRdb, the RT-PCR reads were re-called with MiXCR into one record per CDR3 protein. The table includes about 700,000 distinct CDR3 sequences, around a sixth detected once. Here the sequenced sample was PBMCs from blood, taken 11 to 12 days after vaccination. These TCRs come from a man aged 50 to 60 who received an inactivated influenza vaccine. Both conserved end residues are part of each CDR3. The D gene is left open where the match is weak. Clone size is given for some rows only: seen once, a few or many times, or a class if the clone is expanded.

j_gene,d_gene,abundance,v_gene,CDR3aa,CDR3nt
TRBJ2-1,TRBD2,few,TRBV6-2/TRBV6-3,CASSYGLRTRISSYNEQFF,TGTGCCAGCAGTTACGGGCTTCGGACTAGAATAAGCTCCTACAATGAGCAGTTCTTC
TRBJ2-7,TRBD2,-,TRBV3-1,CASSQHWTSGFLVQYF,TGTGCCAGCAGCCAACATTGGACTAGCGGGTTTTTGGTGCAGTACTTC
TRBJ1-6,TRBD1,few,TRBV20-1,CSARGTGGVSPLHF,TGCAGTGCTAGGGGGACAGGCGGAGTTTCACCCCTCCACTTT
TRBJ2-5,TRBD1,-,TRBV12-3/TRBV12-4,CASSFRTGGSETQYF,TGTGCCAGCAGTTTCAGGACAGGGGGCTCGGAGACCCAGTACTTC
TRBJ2-3,-,-,TRBV20-1,CSASNLDTQYF,TGCAGTGCTTCTAATTTAGATACGCAGTATTTT
TRBJ2-7,-,-,TRBV21-1,CASSKGSSCHEQYF,TGTGCCAGCAGCAAAGGTTCTAGCTGTCACGAGCAGTACTTC
TRBJ2-1,TRBD2,-,TRBV12-3/TRBV12-4,CASSPPASGNNEQFF,TGTGCCAGCAGCCCGCCGGCTAGCGGAAACAATGAGCAGTTCTTC
TRBJ2-1,TRBD2,-,TRBV3-1,CASSQVVTSGSYNEQFF,TGTGCCAGCAGCCAAGTCGTGACTAGCGGGAGTTACAATGAGCAGTTCTTC
TRBJ2-5,-,-,TRBV7-2,CASSFPAGQETQYF,TGTGCCAGCAGCTTTCCGGCCGGACAAGAGACCCAGTACTTC
TRBJ2-5,TRBD1,few,TRBV6-5,CASIRTGVQETQYF,TGTGCCAGCATTAGGACAGGGGTTCAAGAGACCCAGTACTTC
TRBJ2-2,TRBD2,-,TRBV11-3,CASSSPRTSGRMGRDTGELFF,TGTGCCAGCAGCTCCCCTCGGACTAGCGGGAGGATGGGACGAGACACCGGGGAGCTGTTTTTT
TRBJ2-7,-,many,TRBV7-2,CASSLARASEGHEQYF,TGTGCCAGCAGCTTAGCCCGGGCTAGCGAAGGCCACGAGCAGTACTTC
TRBJ2-3,TRBD2,-,TRBV3-1,CASSPYSGGATDTQYF,TGTGCCAGCAGCCCTTATAGCGGGGGGGCAACAGATACGCAGTATTTT
TRBJ1-2,TRBD1,-,TRBV6-5,CASQDRVYGYTF,TGTGCCAGCCAAGACAGGGTCTATGGCTACACCTTC
TRBJ2-3,-,few,TRBV6-2/TRBV6-3,CASRQTFAQYF,TGTGCCAGCAGGCAGACATTTGCGCAGTATTTT
TRBJ2-1,TRBD1,-,TRBV7-2,CASSLEGQGGSEQFF,TGTGCCAGCAGCTTAGAGGGACAGGGGGGTTCCGAGCAGTTCTTC
TRBJ2-2,TRBD2,few,TRBV7-8,CASSIIAAGAPTGELFF,TGTGCCAGCAGCATAATAGCAGCGGGAGCCCCCACCGGGGAGCTGTTTTTT
TRBJ1-2,-,-,TRBV29-1,CSVGDLDGYTF,TGCAGCGTTGGTGACTTGGATGGCTACACCTTC
TRBJ1-5,-,few,TRBV7-9,CASSAESGSNQPQHF,TGTGCCAGCAGCGCAGAATCAGGGTCCAATCAGCCCCAGCATTTT
TRBJ2-1,TRBD2,few,TRBV20-1,CSAKPSRGVYNEQFF,TGCAGTGCAAAACCGAGCCGGGGGGTATACAATGAGCAGTTCTTC
TRBJ2-5,-,-,TRBV27,CASSFGMLNQETQYF,TGTGCCAGCAGTTTTGGGATGCTGAATCAAGAGACCCAGTACTTC
TRBJ2-3,-,-,TRBV20-1,CSAGRVADTQYF,TGCAGTGCCGGCAGGGTCGCAGATACGCAGTATTTT